These T cell receptor beta chains were read from a single sample in a study of T cells in narcolepsy. TCRdb's copy holds only in-frame clones and misses some; the assay was immunoSEQ multiplex PCR. The sample has about 24,000 clones; just over 60% are singletons. Sequenced material: memory (CD45RA-) CD4+ T cells from blood. Receptors were obtained from a human donor in good health. The CDR3 runs from the conserved cysteine through the conserved F or W. D genes are given only for firm matches. The size of a clone is reported for some rows only, either as once, few or many, or as a class for expanded clones.

clone_size j_call d_call v_call cdr3_nt cdr3_aa
NA TRBJ1-1 NA TRBV2 TGTGCCAGCACCCAATTATCTCAGGGAGGAGCTTTCTTT CASTQLSQGGAFF
NA TRBJ2-2 NA TRBV25-1 TGTGCCAGCAGTGAATCGTGGGCCGGGCGGGAGCTGTTTTTT CASSESWAGRELFF
NA TRBJ1-2 NA TRBV4-1 TGCGCCAGCAGCTTCGACAGGCTCGGGGGGAGCTATGGCTACACCTTC CASSFDRLGGSYGYTF
NA TRBJ1-2 NA TRBV28 TGTGCCAGCAGACCAGACAGTGGTTTTAACTATGGCTACACCTTC CASRPDSGFNYGYTF
NA TRBJ2-5 TRBD2 TRBV7-2 TGTGCCAGCAGCTTAGAAGCGGGGGCGAAAGAGACCCAGTACTTC CASSLEAGAKETQYF
NA TRBJ1-1 NA TRBV2 TGTGCCAGCAGTGAAGGGAACACTGAAGCTTTCTTT CASSEGNTEAFF
few TRBJ2-5 NA TRBV19 TGTGCCAGTAGTATAACCGGGGGCGGGGAGACCCAGTACTTC CASSITGGGETQYF
NA TRBJ2-7 NA TRBV10-2 TGCGCCAGCAGTGAGGGGGGCGAGCAGTACTTC CASSEGGEQYF
few TRBJ2-2 NA TRBV10-3 TGTGCCGCGCGAGGACCTACCGGGGAGCTGTTTTTT CAARGPTGELFF
NA TRBJ1-2 NA TRBV9 TGTGCCAGCAGCGTAGCCCCGCGGGGATATGGCTACACCTTC CASSVAPRGYGYTF
few TRBJ2-7 NA TRBV5-1 TGCGCCAGCAGCTGGGGTGGGGAAGGGAGTGAGCAGTACTTC CASSWGGEGSEQYF
NA TRBJ1-5 NA TRBV7-9 TGTGCCAGCAGCTTAGCCCCAGGAAATCAGCCCCAGCATTTT CASSLAPGNQPQHF
NA TRBJ2-3 TRBD2 TRBV5-1 TGCGCCAGCAGCTCTCGCCCGCCTAGCGGGGGGGCCCTGACTAGCACAGATACGCAGTATTTT CASSSRPPSGGALTSTDTQYF
NA TRBJ2-7 NA TRBV15 TGTGCCACCAGCAATCGCTACGAGCAGTACTTC CATSNRYEQYF
once TRBJ1-5 NA TRBV7-2 TGTGCCAGCAGCTCTGACAGAAATCAGCCCCAGCATTTT CASSSDRNQPQHF
NA TRBJ2-7 TRBD1 TRBV28 TGTGCCAGCGGGGGACAGCGCGAGCAGTACTTC CASGGQREQYF
NA TRBJ2-5 NA TRBV5-4 TGTGCCAGCAGCTTGCCGGGTAACGAAGAGACCCAGTACTTC CASSLPGNEETQYF
few TRBJ1-4 NA TRBV4-3 TGCGCCAGCAGCCAGCGGTTTGGGGGGCGGAATGAAAAACTGTTTTTT CASSQRFGGRNEKLFF
NA TRBJ1-1 NA TRBV6-1 TGTGCCAGCAGTCCCCGCCTCATGAACACTGAAGCTTTCTTT CASSPRLMNTEAFF
NA TRBJ1-5 NA TRBV4-1 TGCGCCAGCAGCCAAGATGGGTGGCAGCCCCAGCATTTT CASSQDGWQPQHF
NA TRBJ1-2 NA TRBV30 TGTGCCTGGAGTTCCCAGAGGGACTTATGCGCCTTC CAWSSQRDLCAF
NA TRBJ2-6 NA TRBV2 TGTGCCAGCAGTGGTCGGCAGCCCGCTGGGGCCAACGTCCTGACTTTC CASSGRQPAGANVLTF
NA TRBJ1-5 TRBD1 TRBV7-2 TGTGCCAGCAGCCCCCAGGGGGGACAGATCCCAAATCAGCCCCAGCATTTT CASSPQGGQIPNQPQHF
NA TRBJ2-3 TRBD2 TRBV28 TGTGCCAGCAGTTCTCCCCCCTTTGCGGGGGAACTCACAGATACGCAGTATTTT CASSSPPFAGELTDTQYF
NA TRBJ1-1 NA TRBV6-1 TGTGCCAGCAGCCCGAGGGGAGACCAAGCTTTCTTT CASSPRGDQAFF
NA TRBJ2-3 NA TRBV25-1 TGTGCCAGCAGTCAAACAGGATCTACCACGGATACGCAGTATTTT CASSQTGSTTDTQYF
NA TRBJ2-2 NA TRBV7-6 TGTGCCAGCAGCTTAGCTGTGAAAGCGAACACCGGGGAGCTGTTTTTT CASSLAVKANTGELFF
NA TRBJ1-1 NA TRBV2 TGTGCCGGTAGAGGAGAACCCAGGGTTGAAGCTTTCTTT CAGRGEPRVEAFF
NA TRBJ2-3 NA TRBV6-5 TGTGCCAGCAGTTACTCGACGAATACGCAGTATTTT CASSYSTNTQYF
NA TRBJ1-2 NA TRBV9 TGTGCCAGCAGCGGCCGGGCCGCAGGGGCATATGGCTACACCTTC CASSGRAAGAYGYTF
NA TRBJ2-3 NA TRBV5-6 TGTGCCAGCAGCTTGGCAACTGGAGTGGCGCAGTATTTT CASSLATGVAQYF
NA TRBJ2-1 NA TRBV11-2 TGTGCCAGCAGCTTAGGACAGCACAATGAGCAGTTCTTC CASSLGQHNEQFF
NA TRBJ2-3 TRBD2 TRBV7-2 TGTGCCAGCAGCTTAGCGCAGGGGACTAGTGTAGATACGCAGTATTTT CASSLAQGTSVDTQYF
NA TRBJ2-3 TRBD1 TRBV7-2 TGTGCCAGCAGCCCACGTAGAGGGGCAGGGGGCAGCACAGATACGCAGTATTTT CASSPRRGAGGSTDTQYF
NA TRBJ1-2 NA TRBV19 TGTGCCAGTAGTCCCCGGGACATCTATGGCTACACCTTC CASSPRDIYGYTF